What follows are 14 T cell receptor beta chains derived from one specimen sequenced in a study of PD-L1 blockade in urothelial cancer. The method was immunoSEQ multiplex PCR; TCRdb's version includes in-frame clones alone and lacks a portion of them. The data hold over 65,000 clones, with 84% observed a single time. The sequencing used PBMCs, collected around atezolizumab (anti-PD-L1) treatment. All receptors derive from a man between 65 and 85 years old with urothelial cancer.

J is TRBJ2-3 and V is TRBV11-2; no reliable D call. The CDR3 runs 11 residues. The germline V gene encodes CDR1 SGHAT and CDR2 FQNNGV. Trimming took 5 bases from V and 4 from J, leaving 4 bases between them. This CDR3 is CASSPADTQYF. CDR3 nucleotides: TGTGCCAGCAGCCCCGCAGATACGCAGTATTTT. Full variable domain (missing parts from reference TRBV11-2 and TRBJ2-3): EAGVAQSPRYKIIEKRQSVAFWCNPISGHATLYWYQQILGQGPKLLIQFQNNGVVDDSQLPKDRFSAERLKGVDSTLKIQPAKLEDSAVYLCASSPADTQYFGPGTRLTVL.

This clone came up once. V and J are TRBV19 and TRBJ2-2; 11 bases line up with TRBD2. Trimming took 3 bases from V and 13 from J; bases not matched to a gene: 10. The CDR3 is made up of 15 amino acids. Germline V gene lookup returns CDR1 LNHDA and CDR2 SQIVND (reference sequence). Here the CDR3 DNA reads TGTGCCAGTAGTATGGACCTAGCTAGCGGGGGGCGGCTGTTTTTT. This sequence encodes CASSMDLASGGRLFF.

The chain recombines TRBV28 with TRBJ2-2; 11 bases align to TRBD2. The CDR3 extends over 17 amino acids. The V gene end was trimmed by 5 bases and the J gene end by 1 base; junction bases not matched to a gene: 6. The V gene's germline CDR1 is MDHEN and CDR2 SYDVKM. CDR3 bases: TGTGCCAGCAGTCCTTTTAGCGGGAGGGTGAACACCGGGGAGCTGTTTTTT. The encoded protein is CASSPFSGRVNTGELFF.

The chain joins TRBV5-1 to TRBJ1-1; D gene ambiguous. The CDR3 totals 13 residues. Between the trimmed V and J ends, which lost 0 bases and 5 bases, there was a span of 8 bases. Per the germline V gene, CDR1 is SGHRS and CDR2 is YFSETQ. This chain's CDR3 is CASSLESKTEAFF. CDR3 DNA sequence: TGCGCCAGCAGCTTGGAGAGCAAAACTGAAGCTTTCTTT. The entire variable domain, with the rest obtained from reference TRBV5-1 and TRBJ1-1, is as follows: KAGVTQTPRYLIKTRGQQVTLSCSPISGHRSVSWYQQTPGQGLQFLFEYFSETQRNKGNFPGRFSGRQFSNSRSEMNVSTLELGDSALYLCASSLESKTEAFFGQGTRLTVV.

The chain uses TRBV11-3 and TRBJ2-6; D might be TRBD2 (5 bases). The germline V gene encodes CDR1 SGHNT and CDR2 YENEEA. The CDR3 covers 16 residues. CDR3 region: CAGGQLIPTGANVLTF. CDR3 DNA sequence: TGTGCGGGCGGGCAGCTCATCCCCACGGGGGCCAACGTCCTGACTTTC.

Worth noting for this clone: The same CDR3 is also encoded by other DNA sequences in this sample. This chain uses TRBV19 with TRBJ1-5; D possibly corresponds to TRBD1 (5 bases). The CDR3 runs to 12 residues. CDR1 and CDR2 (germline): LNHDA, SQIVND (reference sequence). The ends were cut back, 3 bases at V and 5 bases at J, with 5 bases in the middle. The CDR3 bases are TGTGCCAGTAGTATCAGGGATCAGCCCCAGCATTTT. Its protein product is CASSIRDQPQHF. Based on the CDR3 plus reference TRBV19 and TRBJ1-5, the full variable domain is DGGITQSPKYLFRKEGQNVTLSCEQNLNHDAMYWYRQDPGQGLRLIYYSQIVNDFQKGDIAEGYSVSREKKESFPLTVTSAQKNPTAFYLCASSIRDQPQHFGDGTRLSIL.

The V call is TRBV5-1, the J call TRBJ2-7; 13 nucleotides align to TRBD2. Germline V gene sequence: CDR1 SGHRS, CDR2 YFSETQ. V shed 4 bases and J 5 bases; nucleotides not matched to a gene: 3. The CDR3 extends over 14 amino acids. The CDR3 nucleotides read TGCGCCAGCAGCCTCGGACTAGCGGGAGACGAGCAGTACTTC. This translates into CASSLGLAGDEQYF.

The genes are TRBV2 and TRBJ2-1, with 8 bases identical to TRBD2. Germline trimming cut 0 bases from V and 9 bases from J; bases unmatched to any gene: 4. The CDR3 spans 14 residues. Germline V lookup: CDR1 SNHLY, CDR2 FYNNEI. The CDR3 DNA follows: TGTGCCAGCAGTGAAGCGCTAGCGGGCGGTGAGCAGTTCTTC. It is translated as CASSEALAGGEQFF. Full variable domain (remainder filled in from reference TRBV2 and TRBJ2-1): EPEVTQTPSHQVTQMGQEVILRCVPISNHLYFYWYRQILGQKVEFLVSFYNNEISEKSEIFDDQFSVERPDGSNFTLKIRSTKLEDSAMYFCASSEALAGGEQFFGPGTRLTVL.

V gene TRBV5-4 combines with J gene TRBJ2-5; 9 nucleotides line up with TRBD1. V lost 4 bases and J lost 4; bases outside the gene matches: 14. Germline values: CDR1 SGHNT, CDR2 YYREEE (reference sequence). The CDR3 is 17 residues long. This CDR3 reads CASSPGGQGRFGETQYF. CDR3 in DNA: TGTGCCAGCAGCCCTGGGGGACAGGGAAGGTTTGGAGAGACCCAGTACTTC.

The J gene is TRBJ1-5, the V gene TRBV18; D unresolved. Trimming stripped 3 bases from V and 9 bases from J, with 15 bases between. Looked up from germline, CDR1 is KGHSH and CDR2 is LQKENI. The CDR3 covers 14 residues. The CDR3, as DNA: TGTGCCAGCTCACCTGCCGACTTATCGACGCCCCAGCATTTT. Its translation is CASSPADLSTPQHF.

The chain has TRBV5-1 and TRBJ2-3; D is unclear. Between the trimmed V and J ends, which lost 4 bases and 0 bases, there was a span of 6 bases. Germline V gene sequence: CDR1 SGHRS, CDR2 YFSETQ. The CDR3 consists of 13 residues. CDR3 protein: CASSPPSTDTQYF. CDR3 DNA sequence: TGCGCCAGCAGCCCCCCTAGCACAGATACGCAGTATTTT.

This chain joins TRBV18 and TRBJ2-7, with 11 bases matching TRBD1. The J segment lost 2 bases and the V segment lost 3 bases, leaving 0 bases of the junction unmatched. The CDR3 is 14 residues long. Germline CDR1 is KGHSH and CDR2 is LQKENI. The CDR3 coding sequence is TGTGCCAGCTCACCGGACAGGGGGCCCTACGAGCAGTACTTC. Amino acids: CASSPDRGPYEQYF.

The chain employs TRBV6-5 and TRBJ2-7; D is possibly TRBD1 (5 bases). The CDR3 totals 14 residues. Trimming pared 5 bases from V and 6 bases from J, leaving 17 bases between. Per the germline V gene, CDR1 is MNHEY and CDR2 is SVGAGI. This CDR3 is CASSGGAGISEQYF. CDR3 bases: TGTGCCAGCAGTGGTGGGGCAGGGATAAGCGAGCAGTACTTC.

Concerning this clone: No DNA is shown, since the ends of the CDR3 on it are uncertain; the CDR3 is the one TCRdb lists. The rearrangement links TRBV21-1 to TRBJ1-1. TRBV21-1 is termed a pseudogene. A total of 14 residues make up the CDR3, ends included. The CDR3 protein is CASSKVGVGTEAFF.